This is a list of T cell receptor beta chains from one sample in a study of neurological immune-mediated disorders. MiXCR, run by TCRdb on the 5' RACE reads, gives a single entry per CDR3 protein. The data show 65,000 to 85,000 distinct CDR3 sequences, 2.5% to 4% seen once. Sequencing used PBMCs. Receptors originate from a woman in her forties or fifties with multiple sclerosis. CDR3s include the opening cysteine and the closing phenylalanine or tryptophan. D genes are given only for firm matches. Rows may omit the clone size; those that give it use once, few, many or a size class.

j_gene | v_gene | d_gene | abundance | CDR3aa | CDR3nt
TRBJ2-4 | TRBV5-1 | . | many | CASSLDRGLAKNIQYF | TGCGCCAGCAGCTTGGATAGGGGACTGGCCAAAAACATTCAGTACTTC
TRBJ2-5 | TRBV6-2/TRBV6-3 | . | many | CASSSSGLNQETQYF | TGTGCCAGCAGTAGCTCCGGACTTAACCAAGAGACCCAGTACTTC
TRBJ2-3 | TRBV7-3 | . | many | CASSLSGGGYTQYF | TGTGCCAGCAGCTTAAGTGGTGGGGGATATACGCAGTATTTT
TRBJ1-2 | TRBV12-3/TRBV12-4 | TRBD1 | many | CASSPPTGGGNYGYTF | TGTGCCAGCAGTCCACCGACAGGGGGCGGTAACTATGGCTACACCTTC
TRBJ2-3 | TRBV5-5 | TRBD1 | many | CASDGGRGPTDTQYF | TGTGCCAGTGATGGGGGCAGGGGGCCCACAGATACGCAGTATTTT
TRBJ2-1 | TRBV4-2 | . | many | CASSQSWALGSLTYNEQFF | TGTGCCAGCAGCCAATCTTGGGCGTTGGGCTCTCTGACTTACAATGAGCAGTTCTTC
TRBJ2-5 | TRBV14 | . | many | CASSQAQGPSETQYF | TGTGCCAGCAGCCAGGCGCAGGGCCCAAGCGAGACCCAGTACTTC
TRBJ1-2 | TRBV5-1 | . | many | CASSADKAYGYTF | TGCGCCAGCAGCGCCGACAAGGCTTATGGCTACACCTTC
TRBJ1-2 | TRBV15 | . | . | CATKSGYSNYGYTF | TGTGCCACTAAATCGGGATATTCTAACTATGGCTACACCTTC
TRBJ2-1 | TRBV20-1 | TRBD2 | many | CSARGLAGFYNEQFF | TGCAGTGCTAGAGGACTAGCGGGCTTTTACAATGAGCAGTTCTTC
TRBJ2-1 | TRBV5-1 | . | many | CASSFLQVSYNEQFF | TGCGCCAGCAGCTTTCTCCAAGTCTCCTACAATGAGCAGTTCTTC
TRBJ2-5 | TRBV7-2 | TRBD2 | many | CASSRGGNQETQYF | TGTGCCAGCAGCCGCGGGGGGAACCAAGAGACCCAGTACTTC
TRBJ1-5 | TRBV7-9 | . | many | CASSSGRVGSQPQHF | TGTGCCAGCAGCTCAGGCAGGGTAGGGAGTCAGCCCCAGCATTTT
TRBJ1-2 | TRBV5-1 | TRBD1 | many | CASSLGQGDGYTF | TGCGCCAGCAGCTTAGGACAGGGTGATGGCTACACCTTC
TRBJ2-2 | TRBV12-3/TRBV12-4 | . | many | CASSNRVPANTGELFF | TGTGCCAGCAGCAACAGGGTACCCGCGAACACCGGGGAGCTGTTTTTT
TRBJ1-1 | TRBV28 | . | . | CASSRGGTEAFF | TGTGCCAGCAGCCGGGGGGGCACTGAAGCTTTCTTT
TRBJ1-1 | TRBV9 | . | many | CASSLEGDTEAFF | TGTGCCAGCAGCCTCGAGGGGGACACTGAAGCTTTCTTT
TRBJ2-5 | TRBV20-1 | . | many | CSAPGGETQYF | TGCAGTGCTCCCGGTGGTGAGACCCAGTACTTC
TRBJ1-1 | TRBV20-1 | . | many | CSAVMGALTEAFF | TGCAGTGCCGTGATGGGGGCGCTGACTGAAGCTTTCTTT
TRBJ2-5 | TRBV20-1 | TRBD2 | many | CSARVGLAGVQETQYF | TGCAGTGCTAGAGTAGGGCTAGCGGGGGTACAAGAGACCCAGTACTTC
TRBJ2-1 | TRBV20-1 | . | many | CSARRRDWGEQFF | TGCAGTGCGAGAAGGAGAGATTGGGGTGAGCAGTTCTTC
TRBJ1-1 | TRBV7-3 | TRBD1 | many | CASSPGTGTTEAFF | TGTGCCAGCAGCCCTGGGACAGGCACCACTGAAGCTTTCTTT
TRBJ2-3 | TRBV5-6 | TRBD2 | many | CASSLNGGASTDTQYF | TGTGCCAGCAGCTTGAACGGGGGGGCCTCTACAGATACGCAGTATTTT
TRBJ2-1 | TRBV5-6 | . | many | CASSLLGASYNEQFF | TGTGCCAGCAGCTTGTTGGGGGCCTCCTACAATGAGCAGTTCTTC
TRBJ2-1 | TRBV5-6 | TRBD1 | many | CASSYDRGNYNEQFF | TGTGCCAGCAGCTACGACAGGGGCAACTACAATGAGCAGTTCTTC
TRBJ1-2 | TRBV4-3 | . | . | CASSQSEVGGYTF | TGCGCCAGCAGCCAAAGTGAGGTGGGTGGCTACACCTTC
TRBJ1-1 | TRBV12-3/TRBV12-4 | . | many | CASSFGPNTEAFF | TGTGCCAGCAGTTTCGGCCCGAACACTGAAGCTTTCTTT
TRBJ2-1 | TRBV6-1 | . | many | CASRATPGGEQFF | TGTGCCAGCAGGGCAACGCCCGGTGGGGAGCAGTTCTTC
TRBJ2-4 | TRBV6-1 | TRBD1 | many | CASSGTTGGWDIQYF | TGTGCCAGCAGTGGGACAACAGGGGGCTGGGACATTCAGTACTTC
TRBJ2-6 | TRBV20-1 | . | many | CSARAGSGANVLTF | TGCAGTGCTAGAGCGGGGAGTGGGGCCAACGTCCTGACTTTC
TRBJ2-3 | TRBV20-1 | TRBD2 | many | CSARVAGGTDTQYF | TGCAGTGCTAGAGTGGCGGGAGGCACAGATACGCAGTATTTT
TRBJ2-1 | TRBV9 | . | many | CASSVSESYNEQFF | TGTGCCAGCAGCGTATCCGAATCCTACAATGAGCAGTTCTTC
TRBJ2-5 | TRBV4-1 | . | many | CASSQEWRREETQYF | TGCGCCAGCAGCCAAGAATGGCGGAGGGAAGAGACCCAGTACTTC
TRBJ1-3 | TRBV9 | . | many | CASSSQIRDGKHF | TGTGCCAGCAGCTCTCAAATCCGGGACGGGAAACATTTT
TRBJ2-5 | TRBV4-2 | TRBD2 | many | CASSQGLAGPRETQYF | TGTGCCAGCAGCCAAGGACTAGCGGGGCCTAGGGAGACCCAGTACTTC
TRBJ2-1 | TRBV7-2 | TRBD2 | medium-sized | CASSLESAGGPLYMNEQFF | TGTGCCAGCAGCTTAGAGTCGGCGGGGGGGCCTCTTTACATGAATGAGCAGTTCTTC
TRBJ2-2 | TRBV4-2 | TRBD1 | many | CASTLTGSNTGELFF | TGTGCCAGCACCCTGACAGGGAGCAACACCGGGGAGCTGTTTTTT
TRBJ1-1 | TRBV5-6 | . | many | CASSWRDLNTEAFF | TGTGCCAGCAGCTGGAGAGATCTGAACACTGAAGCTTTCTTT
TRBJ1-1 | TRBV18 | TRBD1 | many | CASSPMGQSNTEAFF | TGTGCCAGCTCACCGATGGGACAGTCGAACACTGAAGCTTTCTTT
TRBJ2-1 | TRBV7-9 | TRBD2 | many | CASSSPLAESNNEQFF | TGTGCCAGCAGCTCTCCACTAGCGGAATCCAACAATGAGCAGTTCTTC
TRBJ2-3 | TRBV5-1 | TRBD2 | many | CASSLEFAGALADTQYF | TGCGCCAGCAGCTTGGAGTTTGCGGGAGCTCTCGCAGATACGCAGTATTTT
TRBJ1-5 | TRBV12-3/TRBV12-4 | . | many | CASSPTGSNQPQHF | TGTGCCAGCAGTCCAACAGGGAGCAATCAGCCCCAGCATTTT
TRBJ2-3 | TRBV27 | . | many | CASSGWERADTQYF | TGTGCCAGCAGTGGGTGGGAGCGGGCAGATACGCAGTATTTT
TRBJ2-2 | TRBV5-1 | . | many | CASSPTSFAGELFF | TGCGCCAGCAGCCCCACTTCCTTCGCCGGGGAGCTGTTTTTT
TRBJ1-2 | TRBV5-1 | . | many | CASSGASANYGYTF | TGCGCCAGCAGCGGGGCCTCGGCGAACTATGGCTACACCTTC
TRBJ2-2 | TRBV6-6 | . | many | CASSEGANTGELFF | TGTGCCAGCAGCGAGGGGGCGAACACCGGGGAGCTGTTTTTT
TRBJ2-1 | TRBV20-1 | . | many | CSAARDYSEQFF | TGCAGTGCTGCCCGAGACTACAGTGAGCAGTTCTTC
TRBJ2-4 | TRBV20-1 | TRBD2 | many | CSALPTSGRAKNIQYF | TGCAGTGCCTTACCGACTAGCGGGAGGGCCAAAAACATTCAGTACTTC
TRBJ2-5 | TRBV5-1 | . | many | CASSLVQGLKETQYF | TGCGCCAGCAGCTTGGTGCAGGGCCTAAAAGAGACCCAGTACTTC
TRBJ1-6 | TRBV4-3 | . | many | CASRKGNSPLHF | TGCGCCAGCAGGAAGGGGAATTCACCCCTCCACTTT
TRBJ2-1 | TRBV20-1 | . | many | CSASQRETGEQFF | TGCAGTGCTAGTCAACGGGAGACGGGTGAGCAGTTCTTC